A selection of T cell receptor beta chains follows, all from one sample in a study of lymphopenia after photon versus proton radiotherapy. Sequencing used immunoSEQ multiplex PCR; TCRdb keeps in-frame clones, though not all of them. The sample shows approximately 30,000 clones, about four fifths of them seen only once. The sequenced sample was peripheral blood, obtained from a patient treated with photon-based radiotherapy. These receptors were obtained from a man over 45 with gastric cancer. Each CDR3 is given with its conserved first and last residue. A D gene is named only where the DNA matches it firmly. Clone sizes are given selectively: once, few, many, or a class where the clone is expanded.

v_gene: TRBV7-2
j_gene: TRBJ2-3
abundance: NA
d_gene: NA
CDR3aa: CASSFSSDPGDTQYF
CDR3nt: TGTGCCAGCAGCTTCTCCAGCGACCCCGGGGATACGCAGTATTTT

v_gene: TRBV18
j_gene: TRBJ1-2
abundance: once
d_gene: TRBD1
CDR3aa: CASSGAGQGSSGYTF
CDR3nt: TGTGCCAGCTCAGGGGCTGGACAGGGGAGCTCTGGCTACACCTTC

v_gene: TRBV9
j_gene: TRBJ1-3
abundance: NA
d_gene: TRBD1
CDR3aa: CASSEGQLGSGNTIYF
CDR3nt: TGTGCCAGCAGCGAGGGACAGTTAGGCTCTGGAAACACCATATATTTT

v_gene: TRBV7-9
j_gene: TRBJ1-6
abundance: NA
d_gene: NA
CDR3aa: CASGASYNSPLHF
CDR3nt: TGTGCCAGCGGGGCCTCCTATAATTCACCCCTCCACTTT

v_gene: TRBV7-7
j_gene: TRBJ2-5
abundance: NA
d_gene: TRBD2
CDR3aa: CASSIGLAGRETQYF
CDR3nt: TGTGCCAGCAGCATCGGACTAGCGGGGAGGGAGACCCAGTACTTC

v_gene: TRBV5-1
j_gene: TRBJ1-6
abundance: NA
d_gene: NA
CDR3aa: CASSLADTTNNSPLHF
CDR3nt: TGCGCCAGCAGCTTGGCTGACACCACTAATAATTCACCCCTCCACTTT

v_gene: TRBV5-1
j_gene: TRBJ1-2
abundance: NA
d_gene: NA
CDR3aa: CASSKEGTPGYGYTF
CDR3nt: TGCGCCAGCAGCAAGGAGGGGACCCCGGGCTATGGCTACACCTTC

v_gene: TRBV11-2
j_gene: TRBJ2-3
abundance: NA
d_gene: TRBD2
CDR3aa: CASSLDLGLDWQYF
CDR3nt: TGTGCCAGCAGCTTAGATCTCGGACTAGATTGGCAGTATTTT

v_gene: TRBV4-1
j_gene: TRBJ2-5
abundance: few
d_gene: NA
CDR3aa: CASSQAYGGEETQYF
CDR3nt: TGCGCCAGCAGCCAAGCCTACGGGGGCGAAGAGACCCAGTACTTC

v_gene: TRBV12-5
j_gene: TRBJ1-1
abundance: NA
d_gene: NA
CDR3aa: CAGRRGGTEAFF
CDR3nt: TGTGCTGGGAGGAGGGGCGGCACTGAAGCTTTCTTT

v_gene: TRBV1
j_gene: TRBJ2-6
abundance: NA
d_gene: NA
CDR3aa: CTSSQDQASGANVLTF
CDR3nt: TGCACCAGCAGCCAAGATCAGGCCTCTGGGGCCAACGTCCTGACTTTC

v_gene: TRBV5-1
j_gene: TRBJ1-1
abundance: NA
d_gene: TRBD1
CDR3aa: CASSLGTGNTEAFF
CDR3nt: TGCGCCAGCAGCTTGGGGACAGGGAACACTGAAGCTTTCTTT

v_gene: TRBV5-5
j_gene: TRBJ1-2
abundance: once
d_gene: NA
CDR3aa: CASSLVDNYGYTF
CDR3nt: TGTGCCAGCAGCTTGGTTGATAACTATGGCTACACCTTC

v_gene: TRBV7-9
j_gene: TRBJ1-6
abundance: once
d_gene: NA
CDR3aa: CASSLAGVLNSPLHF
CDR3nt: TGTGCCAGCAGCTTAGCGGGGGTCCTTAATTCACCCCTCCACTTT

v_gene: TRBV6-6
j_gene: TRBJ1-1
abundance: NA
d_gene: NA
CDR3aa: CASSYRQDKEAFF
CDR3nt: TGTGCCAGCAGTTACCGACAGGACAAAGAAGCTTTCTTT

v_gene: TRBV18
j_gene: TRBJ2-5
abundance: NA
d_gene: NA
CDR3aa: CASAMSRTIQETQYF
CDR3nt: TGTGCCAGTGCAATGAGCCGCACAATACAAGAGACCCAGTACTTC

v_gene: TRBV19
j_gene: TRBJ2-5
abundance: NA
d_gene: NA
CDR3aa: CASNNRGGLETQYF
CDR3nt: TGTGCCAGTAACAATCGGGGAGGACTAGAGACCCAGTACTTC

v_gene: TRBV4-3
j_gene: TRBJ2-2
abundance: NA
d_gene: NA
CDR3aa: CASSQVGQGLGELFF
CDR3nt: TGCGCCAGCAGCCAAGTAGGGCAGGGGCTCGGGGAGCTGTTTTTT

v_gene: TRBV19
j_gene: TRBJ2-4
abundance: NA
d_gene: TRBD2
CDR3aa: CASRAGGFKNIQYF
CDR3nt: TGTGCCAGTAGGGCGGGGGGGTTCAAAAACATTCAGTACTTC

v_gene: TRBV10-3
j_gene: TRBJ1-4
abundance: few
d_gene: NA
CDR3aa: CAISVRVWEKLFF
CDR3nt: TGTGCCATCAGTGTGAGGGTTTGGGAAAAACTGTTTTTT

v_gene: TRBV19
j_gene: TRBJ2-5
abundance: few
d_gene: TRBD2
CDR3aa: CASGGARGETQYF
CDR3nt: TGTGCCAGCGGGGGGGCGCGGGGCGAGACCCAGTACTTC

v_gene: TRBV10-3
j_gene: TRBJ1-5
abundance: NA
d_gene: NA
CDR3aa: CAISEKSGFNQPQHF
CDR3nt: TGTGCCATCAGTGAGAAGAGCGGTTTCAATCAGCCCCAGCATTTT